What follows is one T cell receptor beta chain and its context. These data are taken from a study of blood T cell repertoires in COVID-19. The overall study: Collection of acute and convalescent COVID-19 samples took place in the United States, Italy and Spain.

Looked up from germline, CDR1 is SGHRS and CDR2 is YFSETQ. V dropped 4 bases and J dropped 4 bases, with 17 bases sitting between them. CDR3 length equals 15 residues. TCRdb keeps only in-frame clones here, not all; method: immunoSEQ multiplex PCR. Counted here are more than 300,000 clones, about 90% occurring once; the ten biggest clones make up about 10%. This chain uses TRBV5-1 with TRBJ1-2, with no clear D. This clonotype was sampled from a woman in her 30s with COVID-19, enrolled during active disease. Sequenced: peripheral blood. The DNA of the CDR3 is TGCGCCAGCAGCCCGCTGAACGCGGGCAGCTATGGCTACACCTTC. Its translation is CASSPLNAGSYGYTF.